This T cell receptor (beta chain) was obtained from a study of blood T cells in healthy people across ages. Study context: Through template switching, about one barcoded beta molecule was captured per two T cells, as measured in model experiments.

General study points: Naive CD4+ cell counts and diversity both ran higher in long-lived than in aged donors.

Those donating, healthy Caucasian individuals from Russia, were aged about 6 to 95. The CDR3 covers 11 residues. Germline V gene data show CDR1 as DFQATT and CDR2 as SNEGSKA (reference sequence). A second PCR, run for roughly 7 to 11 cycles, used a sample-barcoded 5' primer plus a J-beta primer mix. TCRdb reprocessed the 5' RACE reads with MiXCR, giving one entry per CDR3 protein. This table holds 600,000 to 800,000 distinct CDR3 sequences, more than 45% found once. This clonotype occurred once. As yet, its antigen is unknown. The specimen was blood. The chain carries TRBV20-1 and TRBJ2-5; D gene ambiguous. The sequence came from a woman of 80 years or more in good health. The DNA for the CDR3 is TGCAGGGCCCCTGGCTGGGAGACCCAGTACTTC. This encodes CRAPGWETQYF.